The TCR beta chain described here comes from a study of T-cell memory formation after mild COVID-19. Overall study: Most TCR clusters belonged to a single donor. The study's findings and limits: What remained unconfirmed was the SARS-CoV-2 specificity of second-wave clones peaking on day 37. Pre-infection memory harbored some responding clones, suggesting cross-reactive memory joined. Largely, contracting CD4+ clones fell within CM and EM, and contracting CD8+ clones within EMRA.

One entry per CDR3 protein, called by TCRdb with MiXCR from the 5' RACE reads. The sample consists of around 370,000 distinct CDR3 sequences, about 21% of them appearing once. There are a few counts of this clonotype. Its target is not known. The V gene's germline CDR1 is MNHEY and CDR2 SVGEGT. Between the trimmed V and J ends, which lost 2 bases and 6 bases, there was a span of 14 bases. The CDR3 consists of 14 residues. The chain joins TRBV6-2 or TRBV6-3 to TRBJ2-7; D is uncertain. The clonotype comes from an adult woman who had mild COVID-19 (a few samples of this study predate the infection). Cell type and time point are not known. Sequencing input: PBMCs or a T cell subset sorted from them (not recorded which). CDR3 loop: CASSYVSDRSEQYF. Written as DNA, the CDR3 is TGTGCCAGCAGTTACGTTTCCGATCGGTCCGAGCAGTACTTC.